The next 21 T cell receptor beta chains were all read from a single sample in a study of long-term antiretroviral therapy in people with HIV. At the survey level, the v3.0 immunoSEQ assay was run. Produced via immunoSEQ multiplex PCR; TCRdb's table is partial and in-frame only. The sample has about 23,000 clones, 65% to 85% seen once. Sequenced here: unsorted PBMCs, sampled around 4.3 years after starting antiretroviral therapy. These receptors all stem from a man aged 25 to 45 with HIV.

In its sample, this clone was seen a few times. The chain joins TRBV4-3 to TRBJ1-3; no definite D call. The CDR3 is made up of 15 amino acids. V lost 1 base and J lost 0, with 7 bases in between. Germline CDR1 and CDR2: LGHNA and YSLEER. The DNA of the CDR3 is TGCGCCAGCAGCCAAGGGGGTAGCTCTGGAAACACCATATATTTT. This gives the protein CASSQGGSSGNTIYF.

This chain joins TRBV18 and TRBJ1-2; tentatively, D is TRBD1 (5 bases). The germline CDR1 and CDR2 sequences are KGHSH and LQKENI. The length of the CDR3 is 15 residues. V was pared by 3 bases and J by 0 bases, with 11 bases between. CDR3 in amino acids: CASSPRDVSNYGYTF. Here the CDR3 DNA reads TGTGCCAGCTCACCTCGGGACGTTTCTAACTATGGCTACACCTTC.

This chain connects TRBV7-2 to TRBJ2-1; D is unresolved. The CDR3 consists of 11 residues. Germline CDR1 is SGHTA and CDR2 is FQGNSA. V was pared by 1 base and J by 9 bases, with 4 bases between. The CDR3 DNA is TGTGCCAGCAGCTTAGGGGCTGAGCAGTTCTTC. Translating gives CASSLGAEQFF.

The gene calls are TRBV28 and TRBJ2-1; D gene unclear. Germline lookup yields CDR1 MDHEN and CDR2 SYDVKM. The CDR3 length is 10 residues. The V end was cut by 3 bases, the J end by 6 bases, with 0 bases between. The CDR3: CASSFNEQFF. The CDR3 bases are TGTGCCAGCAGTTTCAATGAGCAGTTCTTC.

The gene calls are TRBV5-5 and TRBJ2-1; 7 nucleotides match TRBD1. Germline-derived CDR1 and CDR2 are SGHKS and YYEKEE (reference sequence). The ends lost 0 bases at V and 7 bases at J; junction bases unmatched: 7. This CDR3 spans 15 amino acids. CDR3 nucleotides: TGTGCCAGCAGCTTGGAAGGGGGCGATGGGAATGAGCAGTTCTTC. It translates to CASSLEGGDGNEQFF.

In this sample, this clone turned up a few times. The chain employs TRBV18 and TRBJ2-3, with D uncertain. The CDR3 loop spans 14 amino acids. V lost 9 bases and J lost 4, with 17 bases in between. Looked up from germline, CDR1 is KGHSH and CDR2 is LQKENI. The CDR3 bases are TGTGCCAGTACCCACCTCGAGACGCCAGATACGCAGTATTTT. This translates into CASTHLETPDTQYF.

The V gene is TRBV20-1, the J gene TRBJ2-7, with D tentatively TRBD2 (5 bases). The CDR3 loop spans 11 amino acids. Germline values: CDR1 DFQATT, CDR2 SNEGSKA (reference sequence). CDR3: CLLGWGYEQYF. The CDR3 nucleotides are TGCTTACTAGGATGGGGCTACGAGCAGTACTTC.

This chain connects TRBV10-3 to TRBJ2-2, with 13 bases that match TRBD2. The CDR3 is 16 amino acids. Germline CDR1 ENHRY, CDR2 SYGVKD. Trimming cost V 10 bases and J 0 bases; bases outside gene matches: 5. The CDR3, as DNA: TGTGCCACCCAGACTAGCGGGAGGACGAACACCGGGGAGCTGTTTTTT. Translated, it gives CATQTSGRTNTGELFF.

The rearrangement joins TRBV9 to TRBJ2-6; 7 nucleotides align to TRBD2. The germline gives CDR1 SGDLS, CDR2 YYNGEE. This CDR3 region has 15 residues. V lost 0 bases and J lost 4; bases outside the gene matches: 1. The CDR3 region is CASSVVRGGANVLTF. CDR3 sequence (DNA): TGTGCCAGCAGCGTAGTGCGGGGGGGGGCCAACGTCCTGACTTTC.

J is TRBJ1-2 and V is TRBV18; D might be TRBD1 (6 bases). The V and J ends lost 1 base and 4 bases respectively, with 10 bases between them. CDR3 length equals 14 residues. Germline CDR1 is KGHSH and CDR2 is LQKENI. The chain's CDR3 is CASSPRGPSYGYTF. The CDR3 bases are TGTGCCAGCTCACCACGGGGGCCGAGCTATGGCTACACCTTC.

The rearrangement joins TRBV6-5 to TRBJ2-7; 12 bases are a match to TRBD1. V shed 6 bases, J shed 2 bases, and the junction held 5 bases outside the gene matches. CDR3 length: 15 residues. The V gene's germline CDR1 is MNHEY and CDR2 SVGAGI. In nucleotides, the CDR3 is TGTGCCAGCAGGGGGACAGGGGGCGCACCCTACGAGCAGTACTTC. Translating it yields CASRGTGGAPYEQYF.

This sequence joins TRBV5-8 and TRBJ2-3; tentative D call: TRBD2 (5 bases). CDR1 SGHTS and CDR2 YDEGEE come from the germline V gene. Deletions cut 2 bases from V and 4 bases from J, with 14 bases between. The CDR3 is 15 amino acids. The CDR3 loop is CASSFSGYRADTQYF. The CDR3, as DNA: TGTGCCAGCAGCTTCTCGGGGTATCGCGCAGATACGCAGTATTTT. The whole variable domain, filled in from reference TRBV5-8 and TRBJ2-3, reads EAGVTQSPTHLIKTRGQQATLRCSPISGHTSVYWYQQALGLGLQFLLWYDEGEERNRGNFPPRFSGRQFPNYSSELNVNALELEDSALYLCASSFSGYRADTQYFGPGTRLTVL.

This chain joins TRBV7-2 and TRBJ2-7, with D perhaps TRBD2 (6 bases). The CDR3 loop spans 17 amino acids. The ends were cut back, 1 base at V and 6 bases at J, with 22 bases in the middle. The germline V gene encodes CDR1 SGHTA and CDR2 FQGNSA. The CDR3, as DNA: TGTGCCAGCAGCTTAGTGGCTAGCGCTAACCAGGCCGGCGAGCAGTACTTC. The encoded protein is CASSLVASANQAGEQYF. The variable domain in full, with the rest retrieved from reference TRBV7-2 and TRBJ2-7, is GAGVSQSPSNKVTEKGKDVELRCDPISGHTALYWYRQSLGQGLEFLIYFQGNSAPDKSGLPSDRFSAERTGGSVSTLTIQRTQQEDSAVYLCASSLVASANQAGEQYFGPGTRLTVT.

The V and J genes are TRBV11-2 and TRBJ2-7; 9 bases align to TRBD2. Germline CDR1 is SGHAT and CDR2 is FQNNGV. The CDR3 is 14 residues long. V lost 4 bases and J lost 3; bases outside the gene matches: 4. The chain's CDR3 is CASSSWTSDYEQYF. CDR3 DNA: TGTGCCAGCAGCTCTTGGACTAGCGACTACGAGCAGTACTTC.

This clone was detected a few times. J is TRBJ1-2 and V is TRBV4-3, with D uncertain. The CDR3 has 15 amino acids. Per the germline V gene, CDR1 is LGHNA and CDR2 is YSLEER. Between the trimmed V and J ends, which lost 4 bases and 0 bases, there was a span of 12 bases. The CDR3 DNA reads TGCGCCAGCAGCCCGGAGACTGAAGCTAACTATGGCTACACCTTC. Translating gives CASSPETEANYGYTF.

This chain connects TRBV7-8 to TRBJ1-2, with 7 bases aligning to TRBD1. Germline V gene sequence: CDR1 SGHVS, CDR2 FQNEAQ. V lost 2 bases to trimming and J lost 6 bases; unmatched junction nucleotides: 12. There are 16 residues in the CDR3. DNA of the CDR3: TGTGCCAGCAGCTTATCTAACCGGGCAGGGGGAGATGGCTACACCTTC. This translates into CASSLSNRAGGDGYTF. Full variable domain (outside the CDR3, taken from reference TRBV7-8 and TRBJ1-2): GAGVSQSPRYKVAKRGQDVALRCDPISGHVSLFWYQQALGQGPEFLTYFQNEAQLDKSGLPSDRFFAERPEGSVSTLKIQRTQQEDSAVYLCASSLSNRAGGDGYTFGSGTRLTVV.

This chain joins TRBV7-9 and TRBJ1-1; D is undetermined. The CDR3 covers 12 residues. Trimming left V 2 bases short and J 11 bases short, with 12 bases between. Germline CDR1 is SEHNR and CDR2 is FQNEAQ (reference sequence). The CDR3 protein is CASSLYGLGAFF. The CDR3 DNA sequence: TGTGCCAGCAGCTTATACGGGCTAGGGGCTTTCTTT.

The genes are TRBV5-6 and TRBJ2-7; either TRBD1 or TRBD2 may supply D (9 bases each). V was trimmed by 4 bases and J by 6 bases, leaving 23 bases between them. This CDR3 is 16 amino acids long. Germline CDR1 SGHDT, CDR2 YYEEEE. DNA for the CDR3: TGTGCCAGCAGCCAGACAGGGGGACTAGCAACCAGCGAGCAGTACTTC. It is translated as CASSQTGGLATSEQYF.

This rearrangement joins TRBV7-8 to TRBJ1-5; perhaps TRBD1 as D (6 bases). V dropped 3 bases and J dropped 2 bases, with 8 bases sitting between them. The CDR3 covers 14 residues. Germline V gives CDR1 SGHVS, CDR2 FQNEAQ. The CDR3 here is CASSFNRGNQPQHF. The CDR3 DNA sequence: TGTGCCAGCAGCTTTAACAGGGGCAATCAGCCCCAGCATTTT.

The rearrangement joins TRBV28 to TRBJ2-5, with 11 bases identical to TRBD2. V trimming: 2 bases; J trimming: 4 bases; junction bases outside the gene matches: 6. The length of the CDR3 is 16 residues. The germline V gene encodes CDR1 MDHEN and CDR2 SYDVKM. The CDR3 loop reads CASSLRLGLAGETQYF. CDR3 DNA: TGTGCCAGCAGTTTACGCCTTGGACTAGCGGGAGAGACCCAGTACTTC.

The chain joins TRBV11-3 to TRBJ2-3, with D uncertain. Trimming stripped 5 bases from V and 0 bases from J, with 15 bases between. Germline V gene lookup returns CDR1 SGHNT and CDR2 YENEEA. The length of the CDR3 is 16 residues. CDR3 sequence reads: CASSHPSIDSTDTQYF. DNA for the CDR3: TGTGCCAGCAGCCACCCCAGCATAGATAGCACAGATACGCAGTATTTT.